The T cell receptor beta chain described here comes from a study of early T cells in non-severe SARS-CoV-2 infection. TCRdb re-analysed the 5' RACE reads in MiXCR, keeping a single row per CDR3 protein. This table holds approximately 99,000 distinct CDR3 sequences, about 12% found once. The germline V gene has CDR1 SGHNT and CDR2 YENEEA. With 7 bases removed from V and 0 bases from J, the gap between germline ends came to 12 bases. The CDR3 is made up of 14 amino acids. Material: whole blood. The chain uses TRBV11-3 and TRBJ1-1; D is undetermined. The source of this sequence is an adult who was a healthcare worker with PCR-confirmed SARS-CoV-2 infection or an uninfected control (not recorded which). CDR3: CASNPMGLNTEAFF. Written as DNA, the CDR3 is TGTGCCAGCAACCCGATGGGCTTGAACACTGAAGCTTTCTTT.